The 24 T cell receptor beta chains reported below all come from one sample, sequenced in a study of blood T cell repertoires in COVID-19. Method: immunoSEQ multiplex PCR; TCRdb's copy keeps in-frame clones and lacks some. The table shows more than 200,000 clones, with 83% occurring only once. Sequenced material: peripheral blood. The receptors were gathered from a man aged 35-49 years with active or convalescent COVID-19.

This clone has only one observation. The V and J genes are TRBV19 and TRBJ2-7; D may be TRBD1 (5 bases). The CDR3 sequence is 14 residues long. The ends were cut back, 3 bases at V and 5 bases at J, with 14 bases in the middle. Looked up from germline, CDR1 is LNHDA and CDR2 is SQIVND (reference sequence). CDR3 sequence: CASSISRVTHEQYF. The CDR3 DNA reads as TGTGCCAGTAGTATTTCCAGGGTTACCCACGAGCAGTACTTC.

This clone has a handful of counts. V and J are TRBV3-1 (or the pseudogene TRBV3-2) and TRBJ2-3; 8 positions match TRBD1. The germline V gene encodes CDR1 LGHDT and CDR2 YNNKEL (reference sequence). Trimming cost V 3 bases and J 6 bases; bases outside gene matches: 5. The CDR3 consists of 14 residues. CDR3 protein: CASSQRTGRDTQYF. CDR3 DNA sequence: TGTGCCAGCAGCCAGCGGACAGGGAGGGATACGCAGTATTTT.

The rearrangement uses TRBV29-1 and TRBJ1-2, with TRBD1 identical over 7 bases. J gave up 0 bases and V 0 bases, and 7 bases lay outside the gene matches. Germline V lookup: CDR1 SQVTM, CDR2 ANQGSEA. The CDR3 spans 16 residues. The CDR3 DNA follows: TGCAGCGTTGAAGAGGGAGCAGGGGGTTCTAACTATGGCTACACCTTC. Amino acids: CSVEEGAGGSNYGYTF.

The chain couples TRBV5-5 to TRBJ2-1; D is perhaps TRBD2 (6 bases). Germline CDR1 reads SGHKS; CDR2 reads YYEKEE (reference sequence). Trimming left V 4 bases short and J 4 bases short, with 15 bases between. This CDR3 is built from 15 residues. In nucleotides, the CDR3 is TGTGCCAGCAGCCGCGGGATGGGGGATTACAATGAGCAGTTCTTC. Protein: CASSRGMGDYNEQFF. Full variable domain (remainder filled in from reference TRBV5-5 and TRBJ2-1): DAGVTQSPTHLIKTRGQQVTLRCSPISGHKSVSWYQQVLGQGPQFIFQYYEKEERGRGNFPDRFSARQFPNYSSELNVNALLLGDSALYLCASSRGMGDYNEQFFGPGTRLTVL.

The chain recombines TRBV4-1 with TRBJ2-7, with D unclear. Germline V lookup: CDR1 MGHRA, CDR2 YSYEKL. This CDR3 has 14 residues. Trimming shortened V by 3 bases and J by 1 base, and 10 bases separated the two germline ends. The CDR3 reads CASSQSYVSYEQYF. The DNA of the CDR3 is TGCGCCAGCAGCCAGTCTTATGTATCCTACGAGCAGTACTTC.

V usage is TRBV11-3 and J usage is TRBJ2-1; 7 positions match TRBD2. The ends lost 1 base at V and 0 bases at J; junction bases unmatched: 6. Germline V gene sequence: CDR1 SGHNT, CDR2 YENEEA. This CDR3 has 17 residues. CDR3 residues: CASSLVTSVRSYNEQFF. CDR3 DNA sequence: TGTGCCAGCAGCTTAGTCACTAGCGTACGCTCCTACAATGAGCAGTTCTTC.

The chain couples TRBV30 to TRBJ1-2; weak D call: TRBD1 (5 bases). V gave up 3 bases and J gave up 4 bases, with 12 bases separating them. Germline assignment: CDR1 GTSNPN and CDR2 SVGIG (reference sequence). This CDR3 has 13 residues. CDR3 nucleotide sequence: TGTGCCTGGAGACCCCAGGGTTCCTATGGCTACACCTTC. It specifies CAWRPQGSYGYTF.

The chain carries TRBV19 and TRBJ2-3; D is possibly TRBD2 (5 bases). Per germline, CDR1 LNHDA and CDR2 SQIVND (reference sequence). This CDR3 has 14 amino acids. Trimming removed 3 bases at V and 1 base at J, with 8 bases between. This CDR3 reads CASSILEGTDTQYF. CDR3 in DNA: TGTGCCAGTAGTATTTTGGAGGGCACAGATACGCAGTATTTT.

The chain uses TRBV27 and TRBJ2-4, with TRBD1 matching 9 bases. Germline values: CDR1 MNHEY, CDR2 SMNVEV (reference sequence). The CDR3 sequence is 17 residues long. With V trimmed by 3 bases and J by 0 bases, 6 bases remained unmatched. CDR3 sequence reads: CASSLLGQGLAKNIQYF. The DNA of the CDR3 is TGTGCCAGCAGTTTGTTAGGACAGGGGCTAGCCAAAAACATTCAGTACTTC.

This clone occurred a few times. The V and J genes are TRBV7-2 and TRBJ2-1, with D tentatively TRBD2 (6 bases). The CDR3 loop spans 16 amino acids. Deletions cut 5 bases from V and 6 bases from J, with 20 bases between. Germline V gene lookup returns CDR1 SGHTA and CDR2 FQGNSA. The CDR3 DNA is TGTGCCAGCAGCGCCCTCGGGTTAGCGGTTGCCAATGAGCAGTTCTTC. Amino acid sequence: CASSALGLAVANEQFF.

The chain recombines TRBV6-2 or TRBV6-3 with TRBJ1-2; TRBD1 is a possible D gene (6 bases). Trimming removed 6 bases at V and 5 bases at J, with 22 bases between. The CDR3 length is 16 residues. The germline CDR1 and CDR2 sequences are MNHEY and SVGEGT. The CDR3 region is CASSPRQDPSWYGYTF. CDR3 nucleotides: TGTGCCAGCAGCCCGCGACAGGACCCCTCGTGGTATGGCTACACCTTC.

The chain links TRBV6-5 to TRBJ2-1; D perhaps matches TRBD2 (6 bases). Germline values: CDR1 MNHEY, CDR2 SVGAGI. Trimming pared 0 bases from V and 6 bases from J, leaving 15 bases between. This CDR3 is built from 16 residues. CDR3 coding DNA: TGTGCCAGCAGTTACTCGATGGCGGGGAAAGTCAATGAGCAGTTCTTC. Amino acid sequence: CASSYSMAGKVNEQFF.

The V and J genes are TRBV27 and TRBJ2-3; 7 positions agree with TRBD1. Germline values: CDR1 MNHEY, CDR2 SMNVEV (reference sequence). Trimming took 0 bases from V and 5 from J; bases not matched to a gene: 8. This CDR3 has 16 residues. In DNA form, the CDR3 reads TGTGCCAGCAGTTTATCGGGGACAGCGATGGGAGATACGCAGTATTTT. Translation gives CASSLSGTAMGDTQYF.

The rearrangement joins TRBV5-1 to TRBJ1-4; D gene ambiguous. CDR1 and CDR2 from the germline V gene are SGHRS and YFSETQ. The CDR3 has 15 amino acids. V shed 3 bases and J shed 5 bases, with 14 bases lying between them. CDR3 protein: CASSSSGSQNEKLFF. CDR3 bases: TGCGCCAGCAGCTCTTCAGGTAGTCAGAATGAAAAACTGTTTTTT.

The chain links TRBV21-1 to TRBJ1-5; the table calls TRBD1, which could not be checked here. TRBV21-1 is a known pseudogene. The CDR3 covers 18 residues. The CDR3 here is CASSKWVDWTADSQPQHF. CDR3 sequence (DNA): TGTGCCAGCAGCAAATGGGTTGATTGGACAGCAGATAGTCAGCCCCAGCATTTT.

The DNA for the CDR3 is TGTGCCAGCAGCCAATACACACTATTTCCCCCAAGGGGGGAGCTGTTTTTT. This sequence encodes CASSQYTLFPPRGELFF. The genes are TRBV3-1 (or the pseudogene TRBV3-2) and TRBJ2-2; D unresolved. This CDR3 is built from 17 residues. Germline CDR1 LGHDT, CDR2 YNNKEL (reference sequence). V was cut by 2 bases and J by 8 bases, with 21 bases left in between.

This rearrangement joins TRBV29-1 to TRBJ1-2; TRBD1 agrees at 7 bases. The J segment lost 0 bases and the V segment lost 6 bases, leaving 4 bases of the junction unmatched. CDR1 and CDR2 from the germline V gene are SQVTM and ANQGSEA. This CDR3 spans 13 amino acids. CDR3 nucleotide sequence: TGCAGCGTCGGGGACAGCTCTAACTATGGCTACACCTTC. Protein: CSVGDSSNYGYTF. The complete variable domain, with remaining parts taken from reference TRBV29-1 and TRBJ1-2, reads SAVISQKPSRDICQRGTSLTIQCQVDSQVTMMFWYRQQPGQSLTLIATANQGSEATYESGFVIDKFPISRPNLTFSTLTVSNMSPEDSSIYLCSVGDSSNYGYTFGSGTRLTVV.

This chain connects TRBV19 to TRBJ2-7; TRBD1 matches 7 bases. CDR3 length: 13 residues. V trimming: 6 bases; J trimming: 0 bases; junction bases outside the gene matches: 2. CDR1 is LNHDA, CDR2 SQIVND, per germline (reference sequence). CDR3 protein: CASRGQSSYEQYF. In DNA form, the CDR3 reads TGTGCCAGTAGGGGACAGAGCTCCTACGAGCAGTACTTC. The whole variable domain, filled in from reference TRBV19 and TRBJ2-7, reads DGGITQSPKYLFRKEGQNVTLSCEQNLNHDAMYWYRQDPGQGLRLIYYSQIVNDFQKGDIAEGYSVSREKKESFPLTVTSAQKNPTAFYLCASRGQSSYEQYFGPGTRLTVT.

This sequence joins TRBV5-1 and TRBJ2-7; 10 nucleotides agree with TRBD2. Looked up from germline, CDR1 is SGHRS and CDR2 is YFSETQ. After removal of 4 bases from V and 4 bases from J, the junction contained 14 bases not matched to a gene. The CDR3 length is 17 residues. CDR3 nucleotide sequence: TGCGCCAGCAGCATAGAGACTAGCGGGTCAACCAGGTACGAGCAGTACTTC. Translating it yields CASSIETSGSTRYEQYF.

V usage is TRBV7-2 and J usage is TRBJ2-5; D gene uncertain. The CDR3 extends over 15 amino acids. V dropped 0 bases and J dropped 4 bases, with 12 bases sitting between them. In germline, CDR1 is SGHTA, CDR2 FQGNSA. CDR3 amino acids: CASSLAQWARETQYF. CDR3 in DNA: TGTGCCAGCAGCTTAGCGCAATGGGCACGAGAGACCCAGTACTTC.

This chain links TRBV3-1 (or the pseudogene TRBV3-2) with TRBJ2-5; 8 nucleotides agree with TRBD2. This CDR3 is built from 16 residues. The J segment lost 5 bases and the V segment lost 1 base, leaving 9 bases of the junction unmatched. Germline loops: CDR1 LGHDT, CDR2 YNNKEL (reference sequence). As DNA, the CDR3 is TGTGCCAGCAGCCAAGGGCTTTGGACTAGCTTGGAGACCCAGTACTTC. Translation gives CASSQGLWTSLETQYF.

V usage is TRBV9 and J usage is TRBJ2-7, with TRBD1 as a possible D gene (6 bases). The germline CDR1 and CDR2 sequences are SGDLS and YYNGEE. The CDR3 consists of 16 residues. Trimming removed 1 base from V and 6 bases from J, with 20 bases in between. This chain's CDR3 is CASSVLALGLGAEQYF. CDR3 nucleotides: TGTGCCAGCAGCGTACTTGCTTTGGGGTTGGGGGCCGAGCAGTACTTC.

This chain links TRBV21-1 with TRBJ2-3; the D call in the table, TRBD2, was not verified against the DNA. TRBV21-1 is deemed a pseudogene. CDR3 length: 15 residues. The CDR3 spells CASSSCGGRTDTQYF. The CDR3 DNA reads as TGTGCCAGCAGCTCCTGTGGAGGGAGAACAGATACGCAGTATTTT.

A single count supports this clone. The V call is TRBV9, the J call TRBJ2-5, with TRBD1 identical over 8 bases. The germline V gene has CDR1 SGDLS and CDR2 YYNGEE. The CDR3 is made up of 18 amino acids. With 1 base clipped from V and 2 bases from J, the junction kept 13 bases outside the gene matches. CDR3: CASSVSTDRATLQETQYF. The CDR3 DNA sequence: TGTGCCAGCAGCGTATCGACGGACAGGGCCACCTTACAAGAGACCCAGTACTTC.